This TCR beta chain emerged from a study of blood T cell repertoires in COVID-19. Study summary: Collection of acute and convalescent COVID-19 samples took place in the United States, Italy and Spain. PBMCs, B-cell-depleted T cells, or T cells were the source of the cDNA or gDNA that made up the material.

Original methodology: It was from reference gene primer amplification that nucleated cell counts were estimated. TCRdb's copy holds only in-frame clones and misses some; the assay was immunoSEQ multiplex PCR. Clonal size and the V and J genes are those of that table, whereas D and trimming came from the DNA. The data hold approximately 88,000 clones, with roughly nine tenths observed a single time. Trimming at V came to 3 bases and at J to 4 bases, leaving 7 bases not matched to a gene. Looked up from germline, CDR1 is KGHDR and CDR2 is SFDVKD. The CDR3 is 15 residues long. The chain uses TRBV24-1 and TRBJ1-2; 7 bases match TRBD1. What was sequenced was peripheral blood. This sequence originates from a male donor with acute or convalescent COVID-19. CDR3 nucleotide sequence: TGTGCCACCAGTGATCACAGGGGCCCGGTCTATGGCTACACCTTC. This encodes CATSDHRGPVYGYTF.